The sequence of this T cell receptor beta chain was determined in a study of blood T cells in healthy people across ages. Findings and caveats of the study: Lack of knowledge of donor CMV status possibly confounded expanded clonotype changes.

This clonotype was counted only a few times. Its target is not known. Combining a sample-barcoded 5' primer with a J-beta primer mix, a second PCR ran for about 6 to 12 cycles. Each cDNA molecule was tagged by a template-switch adaptor with 12 random nucleotides. TCRdb ran MiXCR on the 5' RACE reads and lists one entry per CDR3 protein. The sample shows about a million distinct CDR3 sequences, about 53% of them seen only once. Germline CDR1 and CDR2: SQVTM and ANQGSEA. There are 14 residues in the CDR3. Healthy Caucasians from Russia aged roughly 6 to 90 served as donors. In each sample, at least 6.5 million PBMCs were isolated.

The V and J genes are TRBV29-1 and TRBJ2-1; 8 bases fit TRBD2. Gene TRBJ2-7 matches the end of the DNA better, so the J call may be wrong. The receptor comes from a woman in her sixties or seventies in good health. Sequencing was done on a sample of blood. The CDR3 region has the DNA TGCAGCGTTAAAATCAGCGGGAGAGACAATGAGCAGTACTTC. Translating gives CSVKISGRDNEQYF.